Below are 14 T cell receptor beta chains sequenced from a single sample in a study of cytomegalovirus exposure and HLA in healthy donors (TCRdb year 2017). The library was obtained by the immunoSEQ multiplex PCR assay. TCRdb retrieved this table from immuneACCESS and kept in-frame rearrangements only. Not all clones are present; in checked studies, unresolved V genes account for under half, and no reason is known for the remainder. The sample has some 170,000 clones on record, about nine tenths of them singletons. The ten largest clones add up to around 7.2% of the sample. Sequenced input: PBMCs. The origin of the receptors is a man in his thirties or forties in good health and CMV-seropositive.

This chain joins TRBV4-3 and TRBJ2-2, with 10 bases aligning to TRBD1. Germline values: CDR1 LGHNA, CDR2 YSLEER. V lost 4 bases, J lost 7 bases, and 12 bases stayed unmatched. The CDR3 is 17 residues long. The CDR3 spells CASSPRRDRGLGGELFF. The CDR3 bases are TGCGCCAGCAGCCCCAGGAGAGACAGGGGGCTTGGCGGGGAGCTGTTTTTT.

The chain recombines TRBV27 with TRBJ2-1; 11 bases are a match to TRBD1. The CDR3 extends over 14 amino acids. V shed 7 bases and J 8 bases; nucleotides not matched to a gene: 7. Per germline, CDR1 MNHEY and CDR2 SMNVEV (reference sequence). The DNA of the CDR3 is TGTGCCAGCAAAGGACAGGGGGCAGTGGATGAGCAGTTCTTC. Amino acid sequence: CASKGQGAVDEQFF.

The V gene is TRBV2, the J gene TRBJ1-3; the D is unclear. V was trimmed by 4 bases and J by 4 bases, leaving 5 bases between them. The CDR3 has 12 amino acids. The germline gives CDR1 SNHLY, CDR2 FYNNEI. The CDR3 DNA reads as TGTGCCAGCAGTGGCTGGGGAAACACCATATATTTT. Protein product: CASSGWGNTIYF.

The genes are TRBV23-1 and TRBJ1-2; 7 bases line up with TRBD1. TRBV23-1 is classed as an ORF, of uncertain function. The ends lost 10 bases at V and 5 bases at J; junction bases unmatched: 10. This CDR3 has 13 amino acids. For the CDR3, the DNA is TGCGCCACCCCAGGGGGTTATCGTTATGGCTACACCTTC. This translates into CATPGGYRYGYTF.

V is TRBV29-1 and J is TRBJ1-1, with D unresolved. In germline, CDR1 is SQVTM, CDR2 ANQGSEA. Trimming removed 4 bases from V and 5 bases from J, with 8 bases in between. CDR3 length: 11 residues. CDR3 sequence: CSVVERTEAFF. CDR3 sequence (DNA): TGCAGCGTTGTGGAGCGGACTGAAGCTTTCTTT.

This sequence joins TRBV30 and TRBJ1-2, with D unresolved. The CDR3 runs to 14 residues. Per germline, CDR1 GTSNPN and CDR2 SVGIG (reference sequence). Trimming took off 0 bases at V and 1 base at J, with 9 bases between the two ends. CDR3 DNA: TGTGCCTGGAGTGTACAACAGATTAACTATGGCTACACCTTC. As protein: CAWSVQQINYGYTF.

V is TRBV30 and J is TRBJ2-2; 7 bases map to TRBD2. The ends lost 4 bases at V and 1 base at J; junction bases unmatched: 6. There are 15 residues in the CDR3. Germline V gene lookup returns CDR1 GTSNPN and CDR2 SVGIG (reference sequence). DNA of the CDR3: TGTGCCTGGAAAACAGCGGGGAAGAACACCGGGGAGCTGTTTTTT. As protein: CAWKTAGKNTGELFF.

This chain joins TRBV5-6 and TRBJ2-2, with D possibly matching TRBD1 (6 bases). V was clipped by 0 bases and J by 5 bases, with 8 bases between them. The V gene's germline CDR1 is SGHDT and CDR2 YYEEEE. This CDR3 is built from 14 residues. The CDR3 loop is CASSLVQGTGELFF. CDR3 DNA: TGTGCCAGCAGCTTGGTACAGGGTACCGGGGAGCTGTTTTTT.

The chain carries TRBV28 and TRBJ2-7; D may be TRBD1 or TRBD2 (5 bases each). CDR1 is MDHEN, CDR2 SYDVKM, per germline. V lost 6 bases, J lost 6 bases, and 18 bases lay in between. The CDR3 spans 14 residues. CDR3 DNA: TGTGCCAGCAGCTTGCCGTCGAGGGGTCTCGAGCAGTACTTC. Amino acids: CASSLPSRGLEQYF.

The chain employs TRBV9 and TRBJ1-3; 7 bases map to TRBD1. After removal of 0 bases from V and 9 bases from J, the junction contained 3 bases not matched to a gene. CDR3 length: 13 residues. Germline loops: CDR1 SGDLS, CDR2 YYNGEE. CDR3 amino acids: CASSVEGATTIYF. The CDR3 nucleotides read TGTGCCAGCAGCGTAGAGGGGGCGACCACCATATATTTT.

The chain has TRBV7-8 and TRBJ2-5, with TRBD2 matching over 10 bases. The V segment lost 0 bases and the J segment 4 bases; nucleotides outside the gene matches: 8. This CDR3 contains 17 residues. Looked up from germline, CDR1 is SGHVS and CDR2 is FQNEAQ. The CDR3: CASSLAALAGPLETQYF. In DNA, the CDR3 is TGTGCCAGCAGCTTAGCCGCACTAGCGGGGCCCCTAGAGACCCAGTACTTC.

The CDR3 DNA follows: TGTGCCAGCAGCTTGGGGTTCCGCAGCTCCTACAATGAGCAGTTCTTC. It translates to CASSLGFRSSYNEQFF. The chain recombines TRBV5-6 with TRBJ2-1; D is undetermined. V was cut by 0 bases and J by 0 bases, with 10 bases left in between. CDR1 SGHDT and CDR2 YYEEEE come from the germline V gene. The CDR3 is 16 amino acids. The full variable domain, with the rest looked up from reference TRBV5-6 and TRBJ2-1, is DAGVTQSPTHLIKTRGQQVTLRCSPKSGHDTVSWYQQALGQGPQFIFQYYEEEERQRGNFPDRFSGHQFPNYSSELNVNALLLGDSALYLCASSLGFRSSYNEQFFGPGTRLTVL.

This CDR3 reads CASSYFAVASTDTQYF. In DNA form, the CDR3 reads TGTGCCAGCAGTTACTTTGCGGTCGCTAGCACAGATACGCAGTATTTT. The rearrangement uses TRBV6-6 and TRBJ2-3, with no clear D. Germline V CDR1 and CDR2: MNHNY, SVGAGI (reference sequence). V lost 1 base and J lost 0, with 11 bases in between. The CDR3 runs 16 residues.

The V and J genes are TRBV27 and TRBJ2-6, with a weak D call TRBD2 (7 bases). Germline assignment: CDR1 MNHEY and CDR2 SMNVEV (reference sequence). The CDR3 covers 16 residues. The ends were cut back, 3 bases at V and 2 bases at J, with 11 bases in the middle. This chain's CDR3 is CASSLGGGAGANVLTF. CDR3 nucleotide sequence: TGTGCCAGCAGTTTGGGCGGGGGCGCTGGGGCCAACGTCCTGACTTTC.